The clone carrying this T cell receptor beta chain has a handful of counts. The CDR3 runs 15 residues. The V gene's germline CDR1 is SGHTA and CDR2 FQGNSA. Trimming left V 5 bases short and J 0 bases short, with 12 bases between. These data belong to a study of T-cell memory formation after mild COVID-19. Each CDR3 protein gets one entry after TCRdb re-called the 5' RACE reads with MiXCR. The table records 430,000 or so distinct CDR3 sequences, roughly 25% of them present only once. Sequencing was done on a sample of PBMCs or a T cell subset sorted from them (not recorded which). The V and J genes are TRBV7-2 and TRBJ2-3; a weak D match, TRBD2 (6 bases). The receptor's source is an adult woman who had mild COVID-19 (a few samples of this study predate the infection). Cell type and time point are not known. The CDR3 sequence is CASSPGLSSTDTQYF. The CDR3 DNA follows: TGTGCCAGCAGCCCAGGACTATCTAGCACAGATACGCAGTATTTT.